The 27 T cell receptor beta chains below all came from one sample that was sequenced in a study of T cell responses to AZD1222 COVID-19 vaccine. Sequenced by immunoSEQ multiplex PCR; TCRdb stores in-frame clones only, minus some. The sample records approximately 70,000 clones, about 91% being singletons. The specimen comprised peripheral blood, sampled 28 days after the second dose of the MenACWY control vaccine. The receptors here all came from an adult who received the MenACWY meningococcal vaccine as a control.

CDR3 coding DNA: TGTGCCAGTAGTATGGGCCAGGGAATGAATCAGCCCCAGCATTTT. This codes for CASSMGQGMNQPQHF. The chain is built from TRBV19 and TRBJ1-5; TRBD1 is a possible D gene (5 bases). CDR3 size: 15 residues. Trimming removed 3 bases at V and 4 bases at J, with 13 bases between. Germline assignment: CDR1 LNHDA and CDR2 SQIVND (reference sequence).

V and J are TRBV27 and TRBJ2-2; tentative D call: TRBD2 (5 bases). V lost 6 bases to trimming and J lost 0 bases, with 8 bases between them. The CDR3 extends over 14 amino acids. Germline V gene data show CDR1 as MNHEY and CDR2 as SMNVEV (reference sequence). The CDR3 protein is CASRLDSNTGELFF. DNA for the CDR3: TGTGCCAGCAGACTAGACTCGAACACCGGGGAGCTGTTTTTT.

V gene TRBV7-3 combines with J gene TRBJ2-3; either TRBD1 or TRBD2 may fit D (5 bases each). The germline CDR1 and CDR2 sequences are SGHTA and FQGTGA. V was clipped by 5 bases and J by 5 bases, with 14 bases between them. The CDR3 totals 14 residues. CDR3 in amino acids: CASSHDVGEDTQYF. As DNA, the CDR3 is TGTGCCAGCAGCCACGACGTGGGGGAAGATACGCAGTATTTT.

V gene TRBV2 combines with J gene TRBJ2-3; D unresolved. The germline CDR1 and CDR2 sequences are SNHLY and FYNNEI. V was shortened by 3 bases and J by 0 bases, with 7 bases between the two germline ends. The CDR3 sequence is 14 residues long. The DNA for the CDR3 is TGTGCCAGCAGTGATCAGCGAAGCACAGATACGCAGTATTTT. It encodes CASSDQRSTDTQYF.

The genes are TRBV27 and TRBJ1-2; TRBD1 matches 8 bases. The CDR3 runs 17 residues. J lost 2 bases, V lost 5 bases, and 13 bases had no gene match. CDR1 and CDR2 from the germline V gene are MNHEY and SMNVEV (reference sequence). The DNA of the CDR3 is TGTGCCAGCAGTAATCAAGGGACAGGCCGTTCAAACTATGGCTACACCTTC. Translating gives CASSNQGTGRSNYGYTF.

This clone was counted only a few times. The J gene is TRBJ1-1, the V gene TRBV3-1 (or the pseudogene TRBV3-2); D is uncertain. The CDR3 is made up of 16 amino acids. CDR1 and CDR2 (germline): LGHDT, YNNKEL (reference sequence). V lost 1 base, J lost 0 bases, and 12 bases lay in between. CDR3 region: CASSQVPKGLNTEAFF. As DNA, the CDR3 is TGTGCCAGCAGCCAAGTCCCCAAGGGTCTGAACACTGAAGCTTTCTTT.

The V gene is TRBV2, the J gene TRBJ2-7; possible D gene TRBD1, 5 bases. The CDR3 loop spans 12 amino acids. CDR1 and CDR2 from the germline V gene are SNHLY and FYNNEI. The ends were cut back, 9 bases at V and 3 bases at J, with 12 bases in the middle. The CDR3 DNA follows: TGTGCCAGTAACGAAAGGGGCTACGAGCAGTACTTC. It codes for CASNERGYEQYF.

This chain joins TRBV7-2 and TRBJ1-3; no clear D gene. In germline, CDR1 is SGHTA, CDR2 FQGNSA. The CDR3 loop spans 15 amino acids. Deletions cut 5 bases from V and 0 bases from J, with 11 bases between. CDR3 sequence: CASSTLSGSGNTIYF. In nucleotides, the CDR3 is TGTGCCAGCAGCACCTTGTCGGGCTCTGGAAACACCATATATTTT.

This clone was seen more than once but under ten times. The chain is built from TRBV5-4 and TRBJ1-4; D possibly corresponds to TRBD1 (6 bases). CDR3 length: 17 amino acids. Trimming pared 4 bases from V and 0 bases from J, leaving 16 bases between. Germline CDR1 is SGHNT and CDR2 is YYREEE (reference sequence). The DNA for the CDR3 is TGTGCCAGCAGCCCATCTGGTGGGGGCCCAACTAATGAAAAACTGTTTTTT. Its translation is CASSPSGGGPTNEKLFF.

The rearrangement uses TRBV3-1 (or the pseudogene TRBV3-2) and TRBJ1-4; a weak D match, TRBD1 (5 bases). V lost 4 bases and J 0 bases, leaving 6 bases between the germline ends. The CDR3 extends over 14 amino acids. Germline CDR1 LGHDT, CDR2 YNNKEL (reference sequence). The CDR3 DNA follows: TGTGCCAGCAGCCCGACAGCAACTAATGAAAAACTGTTTTTT. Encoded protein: CASSPTATNEKLFF.

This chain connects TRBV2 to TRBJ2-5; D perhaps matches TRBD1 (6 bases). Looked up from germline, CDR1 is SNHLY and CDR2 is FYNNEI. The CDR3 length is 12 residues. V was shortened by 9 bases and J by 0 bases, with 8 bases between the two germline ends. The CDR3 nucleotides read TGTGCCAGTAGGGGGTACCAAGAGACCCAGTACTTC. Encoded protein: CASRGYQETQYF.

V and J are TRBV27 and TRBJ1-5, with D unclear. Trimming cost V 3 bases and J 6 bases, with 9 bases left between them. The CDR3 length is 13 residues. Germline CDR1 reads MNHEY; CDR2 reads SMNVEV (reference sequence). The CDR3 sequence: CASSLARSQPQHF. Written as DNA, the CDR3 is TGTGCCAGCAGTTTGGCGAGGAGTCAGCCCCAGCATTTT.

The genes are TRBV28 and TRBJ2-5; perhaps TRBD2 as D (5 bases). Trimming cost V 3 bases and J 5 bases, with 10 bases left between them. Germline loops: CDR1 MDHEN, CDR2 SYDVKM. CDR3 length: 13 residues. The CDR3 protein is CASSFRGRETQYF. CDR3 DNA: TGTGCCAGCAGTTTCCGGGGAAGGGAGACCCAGTACTTC.

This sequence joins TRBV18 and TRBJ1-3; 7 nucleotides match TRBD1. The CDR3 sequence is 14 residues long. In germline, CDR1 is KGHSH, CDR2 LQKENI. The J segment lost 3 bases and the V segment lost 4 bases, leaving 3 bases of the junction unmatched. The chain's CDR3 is CASSLRQGGNTIYF. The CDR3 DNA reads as TGTGCCAGCTCACTTCGACAGGGTGGAAACACCATATATTTT.

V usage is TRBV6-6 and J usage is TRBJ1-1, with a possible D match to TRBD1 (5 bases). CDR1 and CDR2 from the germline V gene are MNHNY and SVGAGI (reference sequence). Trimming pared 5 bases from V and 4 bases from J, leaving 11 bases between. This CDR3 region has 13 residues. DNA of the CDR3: TGTGCCAGCAGTCCCCGGGGGGGCACTGAAGCTTTCTTT. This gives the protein CASSPRGGTEAFF.

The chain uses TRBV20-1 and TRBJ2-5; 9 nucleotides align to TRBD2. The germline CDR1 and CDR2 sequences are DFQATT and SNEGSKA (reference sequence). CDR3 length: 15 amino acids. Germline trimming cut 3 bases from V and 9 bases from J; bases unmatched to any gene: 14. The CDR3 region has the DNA TGCAGTGCTAGTCGGTTTGCGGGGGGGACGAGGTCCCAGTACTTC. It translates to CSASRFAGGTRSQYF.

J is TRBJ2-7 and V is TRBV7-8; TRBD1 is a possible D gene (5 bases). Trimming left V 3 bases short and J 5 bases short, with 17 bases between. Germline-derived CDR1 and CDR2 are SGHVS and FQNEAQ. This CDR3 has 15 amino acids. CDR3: CASSLQGSSFNEQYF. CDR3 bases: TGTGCCAGCAGCTTGCAGGGTTCTTCTTTCAACGAGCAGTACTTC. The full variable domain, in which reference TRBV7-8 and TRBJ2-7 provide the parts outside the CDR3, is GAGVSQSPRYKVAKRGQDVALRCDPISGHVSLFWYQQALGQGPEFLTYFQNEAQLDKSGLPSDRFFAERPEGSVSTLKIQRTQQEDSAVYLCASSLQGSSFNEQYFGPGTRLTVT.

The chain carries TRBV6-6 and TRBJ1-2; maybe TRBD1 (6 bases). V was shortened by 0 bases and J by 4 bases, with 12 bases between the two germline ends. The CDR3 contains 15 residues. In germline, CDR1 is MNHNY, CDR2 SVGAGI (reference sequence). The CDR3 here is CASSYSKGGIYGYTF. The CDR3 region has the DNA TGTGCCAGCAGTTACTCGAAGGGGGGGATCTATGGCTACACCTTC.

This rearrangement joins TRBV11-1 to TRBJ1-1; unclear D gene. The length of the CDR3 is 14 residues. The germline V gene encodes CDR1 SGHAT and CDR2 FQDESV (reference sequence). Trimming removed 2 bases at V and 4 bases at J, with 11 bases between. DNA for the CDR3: TGTGCCAGCAGCTTACGGGCGGGCGGCACTGAAGCTTTCTTT. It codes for CASSLRAGGTEAFF.

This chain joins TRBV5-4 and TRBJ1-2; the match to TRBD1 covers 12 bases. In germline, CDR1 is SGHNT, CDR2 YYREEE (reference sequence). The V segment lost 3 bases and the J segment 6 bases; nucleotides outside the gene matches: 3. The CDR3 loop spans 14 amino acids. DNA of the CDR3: TGTGCCAGCAGCTCGGGACAGGGGGCAAATGGCTACACCTTC. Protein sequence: CASSSGQGANGYTF.

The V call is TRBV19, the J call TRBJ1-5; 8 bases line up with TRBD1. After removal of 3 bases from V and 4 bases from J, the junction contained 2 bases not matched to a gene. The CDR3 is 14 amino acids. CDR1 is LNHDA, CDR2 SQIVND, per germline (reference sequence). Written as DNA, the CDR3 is TGTGCCAGTAGTATCCAGGGGGCTAATCAGCCCCAGCATTTT. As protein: CASSIQGANQPQHF. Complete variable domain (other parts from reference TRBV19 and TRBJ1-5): DGGITQSPKYLFRKEGQNVTLSCEQNLNHDAMYWYRQDPGQGLRLIYYSQIVNDFQKGDIAEGYSVSREKKESFPLTVTSAQKNPTAFYLCASSIQGANQPQHFGDGTRLSIL.

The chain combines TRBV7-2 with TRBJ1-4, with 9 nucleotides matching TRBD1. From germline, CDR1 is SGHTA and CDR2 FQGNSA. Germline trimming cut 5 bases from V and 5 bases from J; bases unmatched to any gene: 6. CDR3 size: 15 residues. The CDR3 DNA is TGTGCCAGCAGCCGCCCCGGGACAGGGAATGAAAAACTGTTTTTT. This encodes CASSRPGTGNEKLFF. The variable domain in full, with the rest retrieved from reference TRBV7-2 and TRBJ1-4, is GAGVSQSPSNKVTEKGKDVELRCDPISGHTALYWYRQSLGQGLEFLIYFQGNSAPDKSGLPSDRFSAERTGGSVSTLTIQRTQQEDSAVYLCASSRPGTGNEKLFFGSGTQLSVL.

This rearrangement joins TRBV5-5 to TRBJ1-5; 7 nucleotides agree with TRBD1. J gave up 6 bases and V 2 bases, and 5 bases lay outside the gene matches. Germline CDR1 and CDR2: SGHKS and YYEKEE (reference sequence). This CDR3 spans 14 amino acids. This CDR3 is CASSFEGGGQPQHF. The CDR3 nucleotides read TGTGCCAGCAGCTTCGAAGGGGGCGGTCAGCCCCAGCATTTT.

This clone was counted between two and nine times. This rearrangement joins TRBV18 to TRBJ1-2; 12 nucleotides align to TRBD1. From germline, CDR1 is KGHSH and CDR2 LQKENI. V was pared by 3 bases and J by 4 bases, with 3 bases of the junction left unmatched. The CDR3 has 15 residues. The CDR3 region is CASSPGQGAAYGYTF. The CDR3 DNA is TGTGCCAGCTCACCGGGACAGGGGGCGGCCTATGGCTACACCTTC.

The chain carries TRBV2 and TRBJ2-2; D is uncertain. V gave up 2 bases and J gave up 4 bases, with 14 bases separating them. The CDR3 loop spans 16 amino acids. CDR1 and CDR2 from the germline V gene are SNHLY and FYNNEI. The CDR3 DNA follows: TGTGCCAGCAGTGAAAATTGGGGTACGGCCACCGGGGAGCTGTTTTTT. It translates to CASSENWGTATGELFF.

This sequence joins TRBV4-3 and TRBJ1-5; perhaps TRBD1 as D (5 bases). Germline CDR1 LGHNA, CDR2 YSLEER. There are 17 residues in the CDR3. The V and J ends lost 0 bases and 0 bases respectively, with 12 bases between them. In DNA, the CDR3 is TGCGCCAGCAGCCAAGATGGTAGGGGAAGTAGCAATCAGCCCCAGCATTTT. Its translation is CASSQDGRGSSNQPQHF.

The CDR3: CASSPSPETQYF. The CDR3, as DNA: TGTGCCAGCAGCCCTAGCCCAGAGACCCAGTACTTC. The V and J genes are TRBV7-9 and TRBJ2-5; weak D call: TRBD2 (5 bases). Germline CDR1 reads SEHNR; CDR2 reads FQNEAQ (reference sequence). The CDR3 has 12 amino acids. V lost 5 bases and J 4 bases, leaving 8 bases between the germline ends.